Reported below is one TCR beta chain. As yet, its antigen is unknown. These data originate in a study of B cell selection in AIRE deficiency. General observations from the study: CDR3s were shorter in shared Treg sequences, reflecting few non-templated nucleotide insertions. Of 3657 shared Treg TCRbeta sequences, approximately 31% were healthy-only, more than 7.5% patient-only. With only TCRbeta sequenced, about 37% of shared healthy Treg sequences overlapped Tconv.

Sorted regulatory T cells were CD4-positive, CD25-high and CD127-low or negative. Original handling: Treg pools: around 60,000 distinct patient, over 95,000 donor TCRbeta sequences. This table comes from immunoSEQ multiplex PCR, and its TCRdb copy is limited to in-frame clones, with some not included. D and trimming were read from the DNA, whereas the V and J calls and clone size are those reported in that table. This sample has about 21,000 clones, with approximately 94% found just once. V gave up 4 bases and J gave up 5 bases; unmatched junction bases: 4. Looked up from germline, CDR1 is MDHEN and CDR2 is SYDVKM. CDR3 length equals 15 residues.

The TCR originated in a human donor with AIRE deficiency. The chain is built from TRBV28 and TRBJ1-4, with 10 nucleotides matching TRBD1. The sample taken for sequencing was Tregs sorted from PBMCs. In DNA form, the CDR3 reads TGTGCCAGCAGTTCCCGGACAGGGGGAAATGAAAAACTGTTTTTT. Its protein is CASSSRTGGNEKLFF.